This entry features one TCR beta chain sequence. Its cognate antigen is unknown. This sample was included in a study of monozygotic twins with cystic fibrosis. In the study overall: Libraries were built from three micrograms of fragmented DNA using about 14 PCR cycles. Study-level points and caveats: Nucleotide-identical clonotype sharing was significantly higher within monozygotic CF twin pairs than between unrelated CF individuals.

This CDR3 has 15 amino acids. V lost 5 bases, J lost 2 bases, and 14 bases lay in between. Germline V gene sequence: CDR1 SGHNT, CDR2 YENEEA. Using immunoSEQ multiplex PCR, the repertoire was profiled, and TCRdb retains in-frame clones only, with some absent. The sample has a few thousand clones, roughly 96% seen once. The origin of this receptor is a boy aged 2-9 years with cystic fibrosis. The chain employs TRBV11-3 and TRBJ2-3, with D perhaps matching TRBD2 (5 bases). Sequencing was performed on blood. The CDR3 loop reads CASSLQSGYTDTQYF. DNA of the CDR3: TGTGCCAGCAGCCTACAAAGCGGATACACAGATACGCAGTATTTT.